This is a list of T cell receptor beta chains from one sample in a study of shared clonotypes between healthy human individuals. Assay used: immunoSEQ multiplex PCR; TCRdb lists only in-frame clones, some missing. Of hundreds of thousands of clones in the sample, 95% to 96% were seen once. The sample consisted of naive CD8+ T cells sorted from blood. The receptors stem from a woman aged 25 to 39 in good health. CDR3s include the opening cysteine and the closing phenylalanine or tryptophan. D genes are given only for firm matches. A clone size is listed for some rows: how often the clone was seen (once, few, many), or a class if it is expanded.

D: .
size: .
V: TRBV28
J: TRBJ1-6
CDR3: CASSFGLTSPLHF
DNA: TGTGCCAGCAGTTTCGGGTTGACCTCACCCCTCCACTTT

D: .
size: .
V: TRBV5-6
J: TRBJ2-3
CDR3: CASSLEPEASTDTQYF
DNA: TGTGCCAGCAGCTTGGAGCCGGAGGCAAGCACAGATACGCAGTATTTT

D: TRBD1
size: once
V: TRBV28
J: TRBJ1-5
CDR3: CASSSDRVSGQPQHF
DNA: TGTGCCAGCAGTTCAGACAGGGTTTCTGGCCAGCCCCAGCATTTT

D: TRBD1
size: .
V: TRBV29-1
J: TRBJ1-2
CDR3: CSVEAGQGIYGYTF
DNA: TGCAGCGTTGAAGCGGGACAGGGCATCTATGGCTACACCTTC

D: .
size: .
V: TRBV19
J: TRBJ1-5
CDR3: CASSTLPGGNPVSNQPQHF
DNA: TGTGCCAGTAGTACCCTGCCGGGAGGGAACCCCGTTAGCAATCAGCCCCAGCATTTT

D: .
size: .
V: TRBV7-9
J: TRBJ2-1
CDR3: CASSMGGPWEQFF
DNA: TGTGCCAGCAGCATGGGGGGGCCGTGGGAGCAGTTCTTC

D: .
size: .
V: TRBV10-3
J: TRBJ2-7
CDR3: CAISETTDPPEQYF
DNA: TGTGCCATCAGTGAGACCACAGATCCCCCCGAGCAGTACTTC

D: TRBD1
size: .
V: TRBV7-3
J: TRBJ2-3
CDR3: CASSLGTGANTQYF
DNA: TGTGCCAGCAGCCTCGGGACAGGGGCAAATACGCAGTATTTT

D: .
size: once
V: TRBV13
J: TRBJ2-7
CDR3: CASSPHSYEQYF
DNA: TGTGCCAGCAGCCCCCATTCCTACGAGCAGTACTTC

D: TRBD1
size: .
V: TRBV9
J: TRBJ2-5
CDR3: CASSPGRGRGETQYF
DNA: TGTGCCAGCAGCCCGGGTAGGGGGCGCGGGGAGACCCAGTACTTC

D: .
size: .
V: TRBV7-9
J: TRBJ1-1
CDR3: CASSHTKTNPSLYF
DNA: TGTGCCAGCAGCCACACCAAGACAAACCCCTCTTTATACTTT

D: .
size: .
V: TRBV6-6
J: TRBJ1-5
CDR3: CARSPYQPQHF
DNA: TGTGCCCGATCCCCCTATCAGCCCCAGCATTTT

D: TRBD1
size: .
V: TRBV11-2
J: TRBJ1-1
CDR3: CASSAHRGQNTEAFF
DNA: TGTGCCAGCAGCGCACACAGGGGACAGAACACTGAAGCTTTCTTT

D: .
size: .
V: TRBV27
J: TRBJ1-5
CDR3: CASSLLSGSQPQHF
DNA: TGTGCCAGCAGTTTATTGTCAGGCAGTCAGCCCCAGCATTTT